Here is one TCR beta chain with its context. Its antigen is currently unknown. Germline V gene data show CDR1 as LNHNV and CDR2 as YYDKDF (reference sequence). V lost 6 bases and J lost 0, with 12 bases in between. The CDR3 is 14 amino acids. The data derive from a study of T cell repertoires in cytomegalovirus infection. Study summary: The public TCR beta signatures pointed to both CMV infection and matching HLA type. Findings and caveats of the study: Carriers of CMV plus the relevant HLA were identified by cumulative public TCR beta family frequency. HLA-C-restricted CMV clonotypes gave the most frequent clonotype in two of eight donors.

MiXCR, applied by TCRdb to the reads, yields one record per CDR3 protein. The data hold under 600,000 distinct CDR3 sequences, with 16% observed a single time. The receptor comes from a human donor in good health (CMV status not recorded). Some clones in this sample may be carry-over from other donors' samples. Sequencing was carried out using CD8+ T cells from PBMCs. V gene TRBV15 combines with J gene TRBJ2-7, with D unclear. As DNA, the CDR3 is TGTGCCACCAGTACCCGACGGAACTCCTACGAGCAGTACTTC. It yields the protein CATSTRRNSYEQYF.